The clone carrying this TCR beta chain was counted many times. Its antigen remains unidentified. Those patients with uncontrolled infection, other autoimmune disease, pregnancy or lactation were excluded. Amplified TCR beta CDR3 regions came from RNA transcripts. RT-PCR in the first round (using the HTBI primer set) targeted the TCR CDR3. TCRdb re-analysed the multiplex PCR reads in MiXCR, keeping a single row per CDR3 protein. The sample holds fewer than 750,000 distinct CDR3 sequences, roughly 15% seen once. This sample was included in a study of T cells in Graves' hyperthyroidism and ophthalmopathy. Study-level background: Peripheral blood was collected at initial diagnosis, before any treatment.

General observations from the study: Blood held most thyroid clonotypes expanded above 0.001 frequency. Separating ophthalmopathy from stable hyperthyroidism was achieved by a 13 V-J model.

The sample was blood. The TCR comes from a woman aged 40 to 49 with Graves' ophthalmopathy.

CDR3 nucleotides: TGTGCCAGCAGTTTCGGGTTAAGAGGAGCCTATGGCTACACCTTC. It encodes CASSFGLRGAYGYTF. This chain connects TRBV28 to TRBJ1-2; D is uncertain. The CDR3 consists of 15 residues. The ends were cut back, 3 bases at V and 4 bases at J, with 15 bases in the middle. Germline CDR1 and CDR2: MDHEN and SYDVKM.